The 16 T cell receptor beta chains presented below share a single source sample, sequenced in a study of T cell repertoires in cytomegalovirus infection. No antigens are known for them. TCRdb processed the reads anew with MiXCR; each CDR3 protein has one entry. The sample has about 920,000 distinct CDR3 sequences; approximately 31% are singletons. Sequencing used cultured CD8+ T cells from PBMCs, obtained from culture after CMV antigen stimulation. Source of these receptors: a human donor in good health (CMV status not recorded). Some clones in this sample may be carry-over from other donors' samples.

This clonotype was observed at least ten times. The V call is TRBV5-4, the J call TRBJ2-7, with D possibly TRBD2 on 7 matching bases. CDR1 is SGHNT, CDR2 YYREEE, per germline (reference sequence). The V gene lost 4 bases and the J gene lost 4 bases, with 18 bases spanning the gap. The CDR3 runs to 15 residues. DNA for the CDR3: TGTGCCAGCAGCCCCTTAGGGGGGGAGGTATACGAGCAGTACTTC. Protein product: CASSPLGGEVYEQYF.

Notes on this clonotype: A much larger clone is a single base away; this may be a read error. V gene TRBV7-8 combines with J gene TRBJ2-1; 13 positions match TRBD2. Germline-derived CDR1 and CDR2 are SGHVS and FQNEAQ. This CDR3 has 22 residues. CDR3 amino acids: CASRGWTGVTSGGLSSYIEQFF. DNA of the CDR3: TGTGCCAGCAGAGGGTGGACAGGGGTGACTAGCGGGGGGCTTTCCTCCTACATTGAGCAGTTCTTC.

A few counts support this clonotype. The rearrangement uses TRBV6-6 and TRBJ2-3, with 14 positions matching TRBD2. Germline V lookup: CDR1 MNHNY, CDR2 SVGAGI (reference sequence). The CDR3 is 17 amino acids. The V gene end was trimmed by 3 bases and the J gene end by 5 bases; junction bases not matched to a gene: 7. In DNA, the CDR3 is TGTGCCAGCAGTTATCCGACTAGCGGGGGGGCGGAAGATACGCAGTATTTT. Its translation: CASSYPTSGGAEDTQYF.

This clonotype was recorded at least ten times. Germline and junction disagree at one end, which may indicate a read error. The genes are TRBV7-6 and TRBJ2-2; 8 positions agree with TRBD1. Germline CDR1 and CDR2: SGHVS and FNYEAQ. CDR3 length: 17 residues. CDR3 DNA sequence: TGTGCCAGCAGTTTAGGAACTGGGACAGGAATGACCGGGGAGCTGTTTTTT. Translated: CASSLGTGTGMTGELFF.

This clonotype was picked up a small number of times. V and J are TRBV27 and TRBJ2-1; D uncertain. Germline CDR1 MNHEY, CDR2 SMNVEV (reference sequence). The CDR3 is made up of 15 amino acids. Deletions cut 4 bases from V and 0 bases from J, with 10 bases between. CDR3 sequence reads: CASSSLSISYNEQFF. DNA for the CDR3: TGTGCCAGCAGTTCCCTCTCCATCTCCTACAATGAGCAGTTCTTC.

Many counts were recorded for this clonotype. This chain links TRBV7-2 with TRBJ2-1; TRBD1 might be the D (5 bases). The CDR3 runs 12 residues. The germline V gene encodes CDR1 SGHTA and CDR2 FQGNSA. V lost 10 bases to trimming and J lost 9 bases, with 16 bases between them. The DNA of the CDR3 is TGTGCCAACCTGTGGGCTCAGGGTGAGCAGTTCTTC. As protein: CANLWAQGEQFF.

The chain carries TRBV6-6 and TRBJ2-5; D is uncertain. V was clipped by 4 bases and J by 5 bases, with 8 bases between them. CDR3 length: 12 residues. Germline CDR1 is MNHNY and CDR2 is SVGAGI (reference sequence). CDR3 in amino acids: CASSSLDETQYF. CDR3 nucleotide sequence: TGTGCCAGCAGTTCCCTCGACGAGACCCAGTACTTC.

This clonotype was counted a few times. The genes are TRBV5-1 and TRBJ2-3; D is undetermined. Germline V gives CDR1 SGHRS, CDR2 YFSETQ. CDR3 length: 16 residues. Between the trimmed V and J ends, which lost 0 bases and 0 bases, there was a span of 11 bases. CDR3 sequence: CASSLEWRGSTDTQYF. CDR3 sequence (DNA): TGCGCCAGCAGCTTGGAATGGCGCGGAAGCACAGATACGCAGTATTTT.

J is TRBJ2-5 and V is TRBV28; 8 bases are shared with TRBD2. Looked up from germline, CDR1 is MDHEN and CDR2 is SYDVKM. CDR3 size: 15 residues. J lost 7 bases, V lost 5 bases, and 12 bases had no gene match. The CDR3 DNA sequence: TGTGCCAGCAGTGGGGCTAGCGGGCTAAGAAGGACCCAGTACTTC. Translating gives CASSGASGLRRTQYF. Full variable domain (outside the CDR3, taken from reference TRBV28 and TRBJ2-5): DVKVTQSSRYLVKRTGEKVFLECVQDMDHENMFWYRQDPGLGLRLIYFSYDVKMKEKGDIPEGYSVSREKKERFSLILESASTNQTSMYLCASSGASGLRRTQYFGPGTRLLVL.

The V call is TRBV6-1, the J call TRBJ1-1; D gene uncertain. The CDR3 is 17 residues long. CDR1 MNHNS and CDR2 SASEGT come from the germline V gene. V was pared by 5 bases and J by 1 base, with 20 bases between. The CDR3 DNA reads TGTGCCAGCAGTTACATCGGCGCAGGACCAAAGAACACTGAAGCTTTCTTT. This encodes CASSYIGAGPKNTEAFF.

V usage is TRBV7-2 and J usage is TRBJ2-7, with unresolved D. The germline V gene encodes CDR1 SGHTA and CDR2 FQGNSA. Trimming stripped 1 base from V and 2 bases from J, with 12 bases between. The CDR3 totals 15 residues. CDR3 protein: CASSLEVLPTYEQYF. Here the CDR3 DNA reads TGTGCCAGCAGCTTAGAAGTCTTGCCCACCTACGAGCAGTACTTC.

The rearrangement links TRBV5-1 to TRBJ1-3; D is possibly TRBD1 (5 bases). The CDR3 sequence is 19 residues long. Trimming shortened V by 1 base and J by 5 bases, and 25 bases separated the two germline ends. CDR1 SGHRS and CDR2 YFSETQ come from the germline V gene. The CDR3 nucleotides are TGCGCCAGCAGCTTGCCTCGGGACCCCCTGGCAGGCAATCGAAACACCATATATTTT. It yields the protein CASSLPRDPLAGNRNTIYF.

This clonotype was recorded once. This sequence joins TRBV24-1 and TRBJ2-1; D ambiguous. Germline V gene data show CDR1 as KGHDR and CDR2 as SFDVKD. Trimming removed 4 bases at V and 2 bases at J, with 14 bases between. CDR3 size: 16 residues. In DNA form, the CDR3 reads TGTGCCACCAGTGACGCAAAGACGGAACCCTACAATGAGCAGTTCTTC. It specifies CATSDAKTEPYNEQFF.

This clonotype was seen only a few times. The rearrangement uses TRBV5-1 and TRBJ2-5; D is undetermined. The CDR3 is made up of 15 amino acids. Germline loops: CDR1 SGHRS, CDR2 YFSETQ. V was clipped by 2 bases and J by 4 bases, with 15 bases between them. The CDR3 DNA reads TGCGCCAGCAGCTTCGGACGCCCCACCGTAGAGACCCAGTACTTC. It codes for CASSFGRPTVETQYF.

This clonotype was seen more than once but under ten times. The rearrangement uses TRBV19 and TRBJ1-2; D is undetermined. CDR3 length equals 13 residues. V gave up 1 base and J gave up 7 bases, with 10 bases separating them. The germline CDR1 and CDR2 sequences are LNHDA and SQIVND (reference sequence). For the CDR3, the DNA is TGTGCCAGTAGTATAGGATCCTCCCCTGGCTACACCTTC. Its translation: CASSIGSSPGYTF. The full variable domain, in which reference TRBV19 and TRBJ1-2 provide the parts outside the CDR3, is DGGITQSPKYLFRKEGQNVTLSCEQNLNHDAMYWYRQDPGQGLRLIYYSQIVNDFQKGDIAEGYSVSREKKESFPLTVTSAQKNPTAFYLCASSIGSSPGYTFGSGTRLTVV.

This clonotype has only a few counts. This sequence joins TRBV6-2 or TRBV6-3 and TRBJ2-1; 10 nucleotides agree with TRBD2. Germline assignment: CDR1 MNHEY and CDR2 SVGEGT. The CDR3 has 17 amino acids. With V trimmed by 0 bases and J by 7 bases, 9 bases remained unmatched. The CDR3, as DNA: TGTGCCAGCAGTTACTCGGGTTCACTAGCGGGGTGGAATGAGCAGTTCTTC. Its translation is CASSYSGSLAGWNEQFF.